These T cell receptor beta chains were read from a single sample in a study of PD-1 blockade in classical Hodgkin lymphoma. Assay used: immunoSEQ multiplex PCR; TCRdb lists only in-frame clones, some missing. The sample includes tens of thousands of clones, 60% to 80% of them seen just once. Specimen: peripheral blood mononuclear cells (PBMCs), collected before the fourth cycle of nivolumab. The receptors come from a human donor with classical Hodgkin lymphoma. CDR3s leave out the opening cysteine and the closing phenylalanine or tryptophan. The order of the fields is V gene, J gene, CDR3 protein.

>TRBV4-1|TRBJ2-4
ASSQDAVAKNIQY
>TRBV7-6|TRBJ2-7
ASSLPARGFSEQY
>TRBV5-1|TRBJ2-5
ASSLLDGNQETQY
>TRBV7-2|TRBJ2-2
ASSPGSNTGELF
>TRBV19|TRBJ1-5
ASSTRTGRRPQH
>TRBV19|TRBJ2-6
ASRGKPGLPGANVLT
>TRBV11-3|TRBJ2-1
ASSGRDSSYNEQF
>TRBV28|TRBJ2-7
ASSFYGSRSYEQY
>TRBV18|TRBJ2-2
ASSPLSGARTGELF
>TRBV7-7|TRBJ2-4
ASSVEEPLAKNIQY
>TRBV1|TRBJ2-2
TSRPPGGTGELF
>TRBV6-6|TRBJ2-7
ASSPGTGGEQY
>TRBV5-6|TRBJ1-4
ASSLPGQGPNEKLF
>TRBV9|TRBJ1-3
ASSVVPASSGNTIY
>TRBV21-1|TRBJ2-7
ASSKRTSDSSYEQY
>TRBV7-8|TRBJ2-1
ASSPRLGPYNEQF
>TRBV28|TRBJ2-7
ASSLDSGRPEQY
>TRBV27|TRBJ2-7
ASSLSPHGRDEQY
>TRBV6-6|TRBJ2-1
ASSRLGNEQF
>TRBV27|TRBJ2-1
ASSPTPGLYNEQF
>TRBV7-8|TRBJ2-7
ASSLELQGGPEQY
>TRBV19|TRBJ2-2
ASSSSRGVRDTGELF
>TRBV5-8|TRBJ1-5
ASSSIKSQPQH
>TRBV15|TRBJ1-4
ATSRDLQSATNEKLF
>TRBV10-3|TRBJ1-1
AISESTGTNTEAF
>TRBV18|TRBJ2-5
ASSPLGTELDGETQY
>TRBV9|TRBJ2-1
ASSVDYGYNEQF
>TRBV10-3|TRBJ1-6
AISEDSNNSPLH
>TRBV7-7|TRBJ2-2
ASSPRQSHTGELF
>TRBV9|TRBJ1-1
ASSRDWNTEAF
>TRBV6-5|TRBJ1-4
ASSQPGDNNEKLF
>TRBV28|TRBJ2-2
ASSLLTGANGELF
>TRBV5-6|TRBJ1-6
ASSLEGSPLH